This note documents a single T cell receptor beta chain sequence. Germline CDR1 SGHTA, CDR2 FQGTGA. J lost 1 base, V lost 5 bases, and 4 bases had no gene match. This CDR3 spans 15 amino acids. Authors' methods: Reference gene primer amplification gave nucleated cell count estimates. TCRdb's copy holds only in-frame clones and misses some; the assay was immunoSEQ multiplex PCR. The V and J calls and clone size are taken from that table; D and trimming were inferred from the DNA. The sample contains about 220,000 clones, 82% of which appear only once. This sample was included in a study of blood T cell repertoires in COVID-19. The wider study: Samples came from the United States, Italy and Spain, spanning acute and convalescent COVID-19. Sources were T cells, B-cell-depleted T cells, or PBMCs; the material itself was cDNA or gDNA.

Sequencing used peripheral blood. This clonotype was sampled from an elderly woman with acute or convalescent COVID-19. The chain carries TRBV7-3 and TRBJ2-5; 10 nucleotides line up with TRBD2. CDR3 residues: CASSELAGSQETQYF. The CDR3 nucleotides are TGTGCCAGCAGCGAACTAGCGGGGAGCCAAGAGACCCAGTACTTC.